The entry below gives a single T cell receptor (beta chain) sequence along with its context. These data are taken from a study of blood T cell repertoires in COVID-19. The CDR3 runs to 16 residues. From germline, CDR1 is LGHNA and CDR2 YSLEER. V trimming: 4 bases; J trimming: 5 bases; junction bases outside the gene matches: 12. Generated by immunoSEQ multiplex PCR, the TCRdb table keeps only in-frame clones and is missing some. The sample lists over 200,000 clones; 89% were seen once. The chain is built from TRBV4-3 and TRBJ2-5; 8 nucleotides agree with TRBD2. The source material was PBMCs or T cells enriched from blood (not recorded which). This sequence was found in a woman under 40 with acute COVID-19. The CDR3 region is CASSRAGGRVWETQYF. Here the CDR3 DNA reads TGCGCCAGCAGCCGGGCGGGGGGCCGGGTGTGGGAGACCCAGTACTTC.